This TCR beta chain was captured by sequencing in a study of blood T cells in healthy people across ages (dated by TCRdb to the mid-2010s). With respect to the entire study: Template switching captured roughly one uniquely barcoded TCR beta cDNA molecule per two T cells in model experiments. The study measured age-related changes in TCR beta repertoire diversity using deep sequencing normalized with unique cDNA molecular identifiers. The donors were split into four age groups: young (average about 15 years), middle-aged (roughly 42), aged (roughly 60) and long-lived (under 90). To avoid experimental bias, donors of different ages were randomly spread across the sequencing lanes. Using the same blood draw, the study looked at two additional independent replicas of 1 million unique cDNA reads for two donors, one aged 18 to 30 and the other aged 80 or older.

Donors were a few dozen systemically healthy Caucasian individuals from Russia aged roughly 6 to 90 years. Roughly 11 milliliters of peripheral blood were drawn from each donor into EDTA-treated Vacutainer tubes. Ficoll-Paque density-gradient centrifugation was used to isolate PBMCs, with at least 6.5 million per sample. Trizol reagent was used to extract total RNA from the PBMCs, yielding at least 6 micrograms per sample. For every donor, flow cytometry on a PBMC aliquot measured the percentage of naive CD45RAhigh/CD27high T cells. Preparation of the library involved 5' RACE. The instrument was an Illumina HiSeq 2500. The second PCR ran for about 7 to 11 cycles and used a J-beta primer mix along with a sample-barcoded 5' primer. A template-switch 5' adaptor carrying 12 random nucleotides introduced a unique molecular identifier onto each TCR beta cDNA molecule. Each sample yielded at least 2.5 million CDR3-containing paired-end reads. All of the RNA was converted into first-strand cDNA using the Mint cDNA synthesis kit, with a TRBC-specific oligonucleotide serving as the primer. After uracil-DNA glycosylase treatment, a first 18-cycle PCR used universal primers M1SS and BC2_uni_R on all cDNA. The authors' analysis ran thus. Normalization of each sample was performed by random selection of 1 million high-quality reads, each carrying a distinct molecular identifier. Reads sharing molecular identifiers were discarded rather than binned into consensus sequences. MiTCR, run with a Q25 quality threshold and the strictest error-elimination algorithm, handled CDR3 identification, clonotype clustering and error correction. A nonparametric unseen species model with Euler transformation was used to estimate a lower bound on total TCR beta diversity. TCRdb reprocessing: public reads trimmed at Q25 with fastp, clones called with MiXCR, in-frame beta chains kept. Duplicate CDR3 protein sequences are folded into a single record with the most common DNA and genes. TCRdb assigned the V and J calls; the authors' analysis was not used. This sample is represented by 650,000 to 1,000,000 distinct CDR3 sequences; around 36% of them were singletons. The leading ten clones occupy over 10% of the sample.

Remarks on this clonotype: Its antigen target is currently unknown. The record has no base qualities; no much larger clone is one base away.

CDR1 and CDR2, looked up from the germline V gene, are MNHEY and SVGEGT. V and J lose 2 bases and 8 bases, and a span of 21 bases separates them. The CDR3 spans 16 residues, from the cysteine through the phenylalanine. The CDR3 DNA has 48 bases and is translated from base 1. The paper as a whole reports these results and caveats: Total diversity estimates from one million sequenced T cells were considered lower bounds and underestimates. Donor CMV infection status was unknown, potentially confounding age-related changes in expanded clonotypes. Compared with the aged group, the long-lived group had more naive CD4+ T cells, fewer expanded clones and increased TCR diversity, a pattern suggesting age selection. Conclusive comparison of naive and antigen-experienced compartments was prevented by the profiling of bulk unsorted PBMCs. Observed TCR beta diversity correlated strongly with the percentage of naive T cells measured by flow cytometry. As age increased, observed TCR beta diversity per million T cells dropped in a roughly linear way, and a significant reduction was already evident by age about 40.

Material: blood. The V and J genes are TRBV6-2 or TRBV6-3 and TRBJ1-2, with a tentative D gene TRBD1 over 6 matching bases. The clonotype originates from a man younger than 35 in good health. CDR3 loop: CASSYLSGTRQAGYTF. The DNA is as follows: TGTGCCAGCAGTTACCTCTCCGGGACAAGACAGGCCGGCTACACCTTC.